This record covers a single TCR beta chain. This CDR3 is also generated by other DNA sequences in the sample. The data are from a study of blood T cell repertoires in COVID-19. Study-wide context: Whether acute or convalescent, the COVID-19 samples came from the United States, Italy and Spain. The cDNA or gDNA used as material had been derived from T cells, B-cell-depleted T cells, or PBMCs.

CDR3 length: 14 residues. The V gene end was trimmed by 4 bases and the J gene end by 8 bases; junction bases not matched to a gene: 7. Germline V gene data show CDR1 as SGHRS and CDR2 as YFSETQ. Per the authors' pipeline: Estimation of nucleated cell counts relied on the amplification of reference gene primers. Libraries were prepared by immunoSEQ multiplex PCR; TCRdb keeps only in-frame clonotypes and omits some of them. V and J calls and clone size come straight from that table; D and trimming were deduced from the DNA. This sample has about 260,000 clones, with about 85% found just once. The rearrangement uses TRBV5-1 and TRBJ1-4, with 8 bases aligning to TRBD1. Sequencing was done on a sample of peripheral blood. This clonotype was obtained from a human donor in a cohort sampled during active COVID-19. CDR3: CASSAGTGGEKLFF. The CDR3 coding sequence is TGCGCCAGCAGCGCCGGGACAGGCGGCGAAAAACTGTTTTTT.